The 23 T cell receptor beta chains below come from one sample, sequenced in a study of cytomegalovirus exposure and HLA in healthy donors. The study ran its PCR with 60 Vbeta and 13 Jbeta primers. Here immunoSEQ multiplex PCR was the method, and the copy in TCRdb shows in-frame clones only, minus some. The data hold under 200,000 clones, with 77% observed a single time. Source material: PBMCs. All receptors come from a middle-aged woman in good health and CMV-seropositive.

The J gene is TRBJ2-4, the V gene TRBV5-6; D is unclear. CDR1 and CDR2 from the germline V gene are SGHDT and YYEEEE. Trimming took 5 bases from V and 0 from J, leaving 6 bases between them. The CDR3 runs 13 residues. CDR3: CASSRLAKNIQYF. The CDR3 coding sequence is TGTGCCAGCAGTAGACTAGCCAAAAACATTCAGTACTTC.

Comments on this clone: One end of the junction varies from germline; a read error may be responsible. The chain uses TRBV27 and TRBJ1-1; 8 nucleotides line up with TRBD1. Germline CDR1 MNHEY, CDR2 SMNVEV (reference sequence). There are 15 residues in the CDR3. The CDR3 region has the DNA TGTGCCAGCAGTCCCGACAGGGGAATGAACGCTGAAGCTTTCTTT. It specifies CASSPDRGMNAEAFF.

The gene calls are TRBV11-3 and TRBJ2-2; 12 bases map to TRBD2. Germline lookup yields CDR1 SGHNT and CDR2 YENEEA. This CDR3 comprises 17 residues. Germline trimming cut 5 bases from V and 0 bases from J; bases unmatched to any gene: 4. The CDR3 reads CASSPGTSGSNTGELFF. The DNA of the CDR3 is TGTGCCAGCAGCCCCGGGACTAGCGGGTCGAACACCGGGGAGCTGTTTTTT.

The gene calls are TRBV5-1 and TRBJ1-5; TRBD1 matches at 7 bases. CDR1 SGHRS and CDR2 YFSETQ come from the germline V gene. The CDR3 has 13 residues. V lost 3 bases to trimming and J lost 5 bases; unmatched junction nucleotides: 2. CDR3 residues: CASSSDRDQPQHF. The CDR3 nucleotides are TGCGCCAGCAGCTCCGACAGGGATCAGCCCCAGCATTTT.

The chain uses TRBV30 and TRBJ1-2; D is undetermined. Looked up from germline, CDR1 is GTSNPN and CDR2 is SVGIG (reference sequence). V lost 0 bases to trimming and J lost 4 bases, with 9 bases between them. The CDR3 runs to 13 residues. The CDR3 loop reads CAWSVTDFYGYTF. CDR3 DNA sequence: TGTGCCTGGAGTGTAACAGATTTCTATGGCTACACCTTC.

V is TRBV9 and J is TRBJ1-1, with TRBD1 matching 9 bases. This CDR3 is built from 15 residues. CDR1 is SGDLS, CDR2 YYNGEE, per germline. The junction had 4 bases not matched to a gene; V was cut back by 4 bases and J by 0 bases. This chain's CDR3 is CASSPGQGMNTEAFF. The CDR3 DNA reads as TGTGCCAGCAGCCCCGGACAGGGGATGAACACTGAAGCTTTCTTT. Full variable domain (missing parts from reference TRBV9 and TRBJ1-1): DSGVTQTPKHLITATGQRVTLRCSPRSGDLSVYWYQQSLDQGLQFLIQYYNGEERAKGNILERFSAQQFPDLHSELNLSSLELGDSALYFCASSPGQGMNTEAFFGQGTRLTVV.

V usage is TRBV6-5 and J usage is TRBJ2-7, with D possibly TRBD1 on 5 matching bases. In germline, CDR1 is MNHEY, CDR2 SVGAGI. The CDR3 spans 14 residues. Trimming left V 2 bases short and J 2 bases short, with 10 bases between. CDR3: CASSYATDAYEQYF. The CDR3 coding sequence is TGTGCCAGCAGTTACGCGACAGACGCCTACGAGCAGTACTTC.

CDR3 residues: CASSHPDRDEGTQYF. CDR3 in DNA: TGCGCCAGCAGCCACCCCGACAGGGATGAGGGTACGCAGTATTTT. This sequence joins TRBV4-1 and TRBJ2-3; 7 bases are shared with TRBD1. Germline trimming cut 3 bases from V and 8 bases from J; bases unmatched to any gene: 11. The CDR3 is made up of 15 amino acids. The germline CDR1 and CDR2 sequences are MGHRA and YSYEKL.

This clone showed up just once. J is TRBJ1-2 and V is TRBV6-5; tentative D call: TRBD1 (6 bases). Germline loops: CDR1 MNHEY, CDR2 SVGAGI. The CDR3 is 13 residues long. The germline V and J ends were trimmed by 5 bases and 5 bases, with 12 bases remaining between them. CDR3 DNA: TGTGCCAGCAGTCAGACAGGACCGTATGGCTACACCTTC. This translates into CASSQTGPYGYTF.

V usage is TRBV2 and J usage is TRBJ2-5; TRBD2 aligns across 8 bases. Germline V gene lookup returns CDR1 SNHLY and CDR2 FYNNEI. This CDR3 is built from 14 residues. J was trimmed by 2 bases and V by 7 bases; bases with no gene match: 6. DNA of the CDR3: TGTGCCAGCATTGCGGGAGGAGGTCAAGAGACCCAGTACTTC. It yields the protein CASIAGGGQETQYF. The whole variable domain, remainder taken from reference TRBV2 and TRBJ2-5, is EPEVTQTPSHQVTQMGQEVILRCVPISNHLYFYWYRQILGQKVEFLVSFYNNEISEKSEIFDDQFSVERPDGSNFTLKIRSTKLEDSAMYFCASIAGGGQETQYFGPGTRLLVL.

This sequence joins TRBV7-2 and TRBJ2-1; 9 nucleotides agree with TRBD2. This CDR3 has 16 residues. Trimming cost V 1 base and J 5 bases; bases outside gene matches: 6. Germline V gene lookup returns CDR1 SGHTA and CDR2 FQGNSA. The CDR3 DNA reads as TGTGCCAGCAGCTTAGACCGCGGGGGGGCCCACAATGAGCAGTTCTTC. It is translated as CASSLDRGGAHNEQFF.

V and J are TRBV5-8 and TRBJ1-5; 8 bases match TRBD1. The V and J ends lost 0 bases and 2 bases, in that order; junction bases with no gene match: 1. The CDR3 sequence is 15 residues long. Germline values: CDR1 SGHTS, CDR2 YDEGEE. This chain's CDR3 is CASSLGQGRNQPQHF. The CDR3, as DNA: TGTGCCAGCAGCTTGGGACAGGGGCGCAATCAGCCCCAGCATTTT.

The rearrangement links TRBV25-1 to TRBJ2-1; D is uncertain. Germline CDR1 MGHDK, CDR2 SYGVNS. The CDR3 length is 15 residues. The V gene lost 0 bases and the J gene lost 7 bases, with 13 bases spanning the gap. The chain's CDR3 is CASSEYSRLENEQFF. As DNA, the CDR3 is TGTGCCAGCAGTGAATATTCCCGACTGGAAAATGAGCAGTTCTTC.

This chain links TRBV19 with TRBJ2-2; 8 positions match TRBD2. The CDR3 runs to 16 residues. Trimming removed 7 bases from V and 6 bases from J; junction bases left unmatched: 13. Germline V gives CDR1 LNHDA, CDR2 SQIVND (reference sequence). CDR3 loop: CASMGVAGLRAGELFF. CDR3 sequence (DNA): TGTGCCAGTATGGGGGTAGCGGGGCTTCGAGCCGGGGAGCTGTTTTTT.

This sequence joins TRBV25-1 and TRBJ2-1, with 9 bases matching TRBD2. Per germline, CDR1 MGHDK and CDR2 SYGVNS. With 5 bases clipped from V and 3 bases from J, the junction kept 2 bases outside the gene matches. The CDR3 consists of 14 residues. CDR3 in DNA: TGTGCCAGCAGTCAGACTAGCGGCTACAATGAGCAGTTCTTC. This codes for CASSQTSGYNEQFF.

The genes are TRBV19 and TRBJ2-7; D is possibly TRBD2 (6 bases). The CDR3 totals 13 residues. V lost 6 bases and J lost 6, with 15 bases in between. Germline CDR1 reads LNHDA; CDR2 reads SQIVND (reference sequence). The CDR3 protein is CASREGGGLEQYF. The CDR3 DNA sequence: TGTGCCAGTAGAGAAGGTGGGGGACTCGAGCAGTACTTC. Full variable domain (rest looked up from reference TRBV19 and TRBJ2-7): DGGITQSPKYLFRKEGQNVTLSCEQNLNHDAMYWYRQDPGQGLRLIYYSQIVNDFQKGDIAEGYSVSREKKESFPLTVTSAQKNPTAFYLCASREGGGLEQYFGPGTRLTVT.

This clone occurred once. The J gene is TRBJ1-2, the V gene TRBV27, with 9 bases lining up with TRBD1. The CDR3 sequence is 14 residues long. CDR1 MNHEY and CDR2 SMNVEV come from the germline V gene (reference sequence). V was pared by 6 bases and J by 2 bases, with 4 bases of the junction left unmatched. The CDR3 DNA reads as TGTGCCAGCAGCGACAGGGGGTTGAACTATGGCTACACCTTC. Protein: CASSDRGLNYGYTF.

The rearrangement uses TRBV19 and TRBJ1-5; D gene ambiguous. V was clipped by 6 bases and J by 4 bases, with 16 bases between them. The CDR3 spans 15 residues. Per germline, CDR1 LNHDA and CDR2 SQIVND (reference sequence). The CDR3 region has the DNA TGTGCCAGTAGCCCGACGGGGAGGATGAATCAGCCCCAGCATTTT. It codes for CASSPTGRMNQPQHF.

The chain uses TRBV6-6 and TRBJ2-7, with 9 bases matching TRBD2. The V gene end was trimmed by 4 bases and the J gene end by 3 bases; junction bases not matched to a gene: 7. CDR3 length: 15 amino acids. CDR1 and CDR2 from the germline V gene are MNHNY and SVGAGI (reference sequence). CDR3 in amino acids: CASSFPGTSSYEQYF. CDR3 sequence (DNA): TGTGCCAGCAGTTTTCCCGGGACTAGCAGCTACGAGCAGTACTTC.

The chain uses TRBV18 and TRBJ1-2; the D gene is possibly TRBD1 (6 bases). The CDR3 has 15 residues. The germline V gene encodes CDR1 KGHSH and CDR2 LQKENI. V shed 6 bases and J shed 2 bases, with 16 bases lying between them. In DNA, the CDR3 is TGTGCCAGCTCCCCAAGCAGGGGTGAGAACTATGGCTACACCTTC. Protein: CASSPSRGENYGYTF.

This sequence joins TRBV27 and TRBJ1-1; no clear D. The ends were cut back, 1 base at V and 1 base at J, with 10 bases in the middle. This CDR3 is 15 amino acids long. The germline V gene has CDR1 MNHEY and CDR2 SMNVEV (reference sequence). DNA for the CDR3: TGTGCCAGCAGTTTATGGGCAGGTGCGAACACTGAAGCTTTCTTT. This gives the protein CASSLWAGANTEAFF.

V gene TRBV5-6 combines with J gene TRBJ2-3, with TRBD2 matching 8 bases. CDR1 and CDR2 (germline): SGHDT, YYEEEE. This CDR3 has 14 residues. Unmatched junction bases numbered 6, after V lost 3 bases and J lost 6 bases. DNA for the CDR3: TGTGCCAGCAGCTCGTTCAGCGGGAGTGATACGCAGTATTTT. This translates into CASSSFSGSDTQYF.

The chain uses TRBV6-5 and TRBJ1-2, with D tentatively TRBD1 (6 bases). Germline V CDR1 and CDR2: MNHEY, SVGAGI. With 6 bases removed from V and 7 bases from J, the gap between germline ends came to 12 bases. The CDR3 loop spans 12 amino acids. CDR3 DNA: TGTGCCAGCAGAACAGGGCTTGGTGGCTACACCTTC. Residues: CASRTGLGGYTF.